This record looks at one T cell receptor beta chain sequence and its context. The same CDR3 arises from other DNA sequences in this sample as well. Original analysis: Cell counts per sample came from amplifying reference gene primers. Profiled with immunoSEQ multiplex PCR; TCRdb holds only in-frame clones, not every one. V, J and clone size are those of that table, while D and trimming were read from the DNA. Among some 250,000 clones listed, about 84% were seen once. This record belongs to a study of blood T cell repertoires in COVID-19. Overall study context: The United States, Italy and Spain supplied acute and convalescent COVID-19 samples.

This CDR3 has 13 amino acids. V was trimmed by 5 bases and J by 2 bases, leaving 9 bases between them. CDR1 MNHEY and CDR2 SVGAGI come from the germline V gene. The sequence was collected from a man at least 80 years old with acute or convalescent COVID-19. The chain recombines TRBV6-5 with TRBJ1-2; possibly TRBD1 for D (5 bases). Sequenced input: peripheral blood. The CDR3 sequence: CASSLGQNYGYTF. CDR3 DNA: TGTGCCAGCAGTCTTGGACAAAACTATGGCTACACCTTC.